The present T cell receptor beta chain was sequenced within a study of T cell responses to AZD1222 COVID-19 vaccine (dated by TCRdb to about 2021). Regarding the study in general: A total of about 240 trial participants underwent TCR sequencing, of whom about 210 received two doses of AZD1222 and about 26 received two doses of the MenACWY control vaccine. Enrollment into the trials was organized by age into subgroups of 18-55, 56-69 and 70-plus years, and those subgroups contained roughly 150, 30 and 60 TCR-sequenced participants, respectively.

CDR1 and CDR2 are drawn from the germline V gene: SGHVS, FQNEAQ. The junction shows trimming of 1 base on V and 0 bases on J, plus 11 bases between the germline ends. From the cysteine through the phenylalanine, the CDR3 covers 16 amino acids. CDR3 DNA only is kept here, 48 bases in frame from base 1. To note about this clone: No antigen is known for it. The input lacks base qualities; no much larger clone sits a single base away.

The CDR3 regions of human TCRbeta chains were analyzed by immunosequencing. Concerning the study's data processing: TCRs in the repertoires were matched against a reference library of SARS-CoV-2-specific TCRs that had been generated with the MIRA antigen-specificity platform. Breadth was defined as the fraction of unique TCRs that were SARS-CoV-2-associated. Depth was defined as the fraction of total T cells that were SARS-CoV-2-associated. Using the MIRA data, each spike-specific TCR was assigned both to the spike region to which the TCR was reactive and to a CD4 or CD8 class. Log10-transformed breadth and depth values were compared by one-way ANOVA with Sidak's multiple comparisons tests. This is the immuneACCESS table as TCRdb keeps it, with only in-frame sequences that have V and J called. A part of the clones is gone; compared with another copy, unresolved V genes explain less than half, and the rest is unexplained. The D gene and trimming were derived from the DNA, and the V and J assignments and clone size from that table. This sample is represented by tens of thousands of clones; approximately 88% of them were singletons. The ten top clones hold 4% to 5% of the sample.

On the study overall, not on this receptor specifically: Because no day 14 peak-response samples were available, repertoires were characterized only after the peak T cell response. Conclusions about previously exposed vaccinees are limited because only 5 or 6 AZD1222 recipients were SARS-CoV-2 seropositive at baseline. Epitopes outside the regions mutated in the B.1.351 and B.1.1.7 variants were reportedly recognized by nearly half of the unique spike-specific TCRs. The whole spike protein was spanned by vaccine-associated CD4 TCRs, and dominant responses were seen in regions 160-218 and 743-854. In the small 56-69-year group, the increase in depth fell short of significance, most likely because of low power. Participants were mostly white British and included more females than males, and it was suggested by the authors that clonal diversity may have been underestimated. After two AZD1222 doses, spike-specific TCR breadth and depth were significantly higher than at day 0 and than in MenACWY recipients.

The sample's time point label is to be understood as: about 28 days (+/-7) after the second vaccine dose. AZD1222 recipients with second doses at about 4 weeks or about 12 weeks were pooled, because spike-specific TCR depth and breadth did not differ between schedules. The vaccinee samples were drawn from two UK trials, COV001 and COV002, one of which was a single-blind randomized controlled phase 2/3 trial testing AZD1222 (ChAdOx1 nCoV-19) in healthy adults. For TCRbeta chain sequencing, PBMC samples were collected from trial participants at day 0 and at day 28 after the second dose. The specimen was peripheral blood, collected 28 days after the second AZD1222 dose. The origin of this receptor is an adult who received the AZD1222 COVID-19 vaccine. The V and J segments used are TRBV7-8 and TRBJ2-3, with the D call perhaps TRBD1 or TRBD2, each one matching 5 bases. The CDR3 in this case is CASSLGGGTSTDTQYF. The DNA sequence is as follows: TGTGCCAGCAGCTTAGGTGGGGGAACTAGCACAGATACGCAGTATTTT.